This TCR beta chain was sequenced in a study of molecular identifiers for immune sequencing clone quantification. This clonotype was detected many times. TCRdb processed the PCR reads anew with MiXCR; each CDR3 protein has one entry. The sample shows under 600,000 distinct CDR3 sequences, 20% to 25% of them seen only once. Sequenced: naive CD8+ T cells from blood, with Jurkat cell RNA spiked in. Subset noted: FACS-sorted CD8+CD4-CCR7+CD45RA+ naive T cells. The source of this sequence is a human donor in good health. Some libraries in this study had Jurkat cell RNA spiked in.

The CDR3 nucleotides read TGTGCCAGCAGTTTCTTAGCGGGGGTAGCCAAAAACATTCAGTACTTC. It specifies CASSFLAGVAKNIQYF. This sequence joins TRBV12-3 or TRBV12-4 and TRBJ2-4; 9 positions agree with TRBD2. The junction had 3 bases not matched to a gene; V was cut back by 3 bases and J by 0 bases. This CDR3 contains 16 residues.